The TCR beta chain under discussion was sequenced for a study of T-cell memory formation after mild COVID-19. About the research overall: Clustering of TCRs was largely donor specific. General study points: Some clones that responded were present in memory (sampled pre-infection), which suggests cross-reactive memory joined.

With respect to this clonotype: Its antigen is still unknown.

Using constant-segment primers, 5'RACE produced TCR alpha and TCR beta cDNA libraries carrying sample barcodes and UMIs. TCRdb re-called the 5' RACE reads through MiXCR, storing one row per CDR3 protein. The sample holds 210,000 or so distinct CDR3 sequences, about 27% seen once. The CDR3 totals 16 residues. Trimming pared 6 bases from V and 0 bases from J, leaving 12 bases between. This TCR came from an adult woman who had mild COVID-19 (a few samples of this study predate the infection). Cell type and time point are not known. The rearrangement uses TRBV12-3 or TRBV12-4 and TRBJ1-6; TRBD1 might be the D (5 bases). Material for sequencing was PBMCs or a T cell subset sorted from them (not recorded which). CDR3 amino acids: CASRAGTSSYNSPLHF. In nucleotides, the CDR3 is TGTGCCAGCAGAGCAGGGACCAGCTCCTATAATTCACCCCTCCACTTT.